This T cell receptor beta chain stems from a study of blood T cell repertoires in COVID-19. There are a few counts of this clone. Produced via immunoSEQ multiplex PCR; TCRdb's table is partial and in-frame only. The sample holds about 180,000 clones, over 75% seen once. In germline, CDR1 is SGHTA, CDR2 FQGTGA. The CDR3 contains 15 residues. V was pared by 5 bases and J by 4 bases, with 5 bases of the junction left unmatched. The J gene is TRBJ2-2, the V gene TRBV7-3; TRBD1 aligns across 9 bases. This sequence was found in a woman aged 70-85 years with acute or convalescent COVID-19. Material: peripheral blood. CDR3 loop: CASSPGTGLTGELFF. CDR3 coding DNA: TGTGCCAGCAGCCCCGGGACAGGGCTCACCGGGGAGCTGTTTTTT.